Only a few counts were recorded for the clone carrying this TCR beta chain. The junction had 8 bases not matched to a gene; V was cut back by 8 bases and J by 4 bases. This CDR3 is 14 amino acids long. The V gene's germline CDR1 is MDHEN and CDR2 SYDVKM. Since all of the isolated RNA was reverse transcribed, expressed TCRB transcripts were what got sequenced. Clones were sequenced by immunoSEQ multiplex PCR, and TCRdb holds only the in-frame ones, with some missing. Among over 350,000 clones listed, roughly 16% were seen once. The data belong to a study of beta chain features in type 1 diabetes. The sequence was obtained from a woman under 30 in good health. Sequencing input: naive CD4+ T cells from blood. This rearrangement joins TRBV28 to TRBJ2-5; 9 bases fit TRBD1. In DNA, the CDR3 is TGTGCCAGCCTCCGGGACAGGGTAGGAGAGACCCAGTACTTC. This gives the protein CASLRDRVGETQYF.